One sample yielded the 23 T cell receptor beta chains listed below, sequenced in a study of blood T cells in healthy people across ages. A second PCR, run for about 6 to 12 cycles, used a sample-barcoded 5' primer plus a J-beta primer mix. TCRdb reanalysed the 5' RACE reads using MiXCR and keeps one entry per CDR3 protein. The data hold around 800,000 distinct CDR3 sequences, with around a quarter observed a single time. The same data also went into a second study, on T cells of mothers and their children.

The sample comprised blood. Receptor source: a boy aged 5-17 years in good health.

This clonotype has only a few counts. V is TRBV7-3 and J is TRBJ2-5; the match to TRBD1 covers 8 bases. This CDR3 comprises 15 residues. CDR1 and CDR2 from the germline V gene are SGHTA and FQGTGA. With 5 bases clipped from V and 5 bases from J, the junction kept 10 bases outside the gene matches. CDR3 nucleotides: TGTGCCAGCAGCCTTACAGGGGGAATTAGCGAGACCCAGTACTTC. This translates into CASSLTGGISETQYF.

V and J are TRBV9 and TRBJ2-5; 14 positions agree with TRBD2. There are 17 residues in the CDR3. CDR1 and CDR2 from the germline V gene are SGDLS and YYNGEE. V was pared by 0 bases and J by 2 bases, with 3 bases of the junction left unmatched. The CDR3 spells CASSVGRLAGGQETQYF. The CDR3 nucleotides read TGTGCCAGCAGCGTAGGAAGACTAGCGGGGGGGCAAGAGACCCAGTACTTC.

This clonotype was recorded a few times. V and J are TRBV11-2 and TRBJ2-3; D might be TRBD2 (6 bases). This CDR3 is 15 amino acids long. Trimming cost V 1 base and J 2 bases, with 10 bases left between them. Germline lookup yields CDR1 SGHAT and CDR2 FQNNGV. The CDR3 protein is CASSLGAGYTDTQYF. The DNA for the CDR3 is TGTGCCAGCAGCTTAGGGGCGGGATACACAGATACGCAGTATTTT.

The V and J genes are TRBV27 and TRBJ2-7, with D tentatively TRBD1 or TRBD2 (5 bases each). This CDR3 has 16 residues. The V end lost 2 bases, the J end lost 6 bases, and 20 bases lay between the germline ends. CDR1 is MNHEY, CDR2 SMNVEV, per germline (reference sequence). CDR3 DNA: TGTGCCAGCAGTTTACTCTTGGGGGTGGCAGGGCTCGAGCAGTACTTC. Protein: CASSLLLGVAGLEQYF.

This clonotype turned up a few times. The chain uses TRBV7-2 and TRBJ2-5; tentatively, D is TRBD1 (5 bases). CDR1 and CDR2 (germline): SGHTA, FQGNSA. This CDR3 is 14 amino acids long. Trimming took off 5 bases at V and 5 bases at J, with 15 bases between the two ends. CDR3 sequence reads: CASSRLQGRETQYF. DNA for the CDR3: TGTGCCAGCAGCCGTCTTCAGGGCCGGGAGACCCAGTACTTC.

This clonotype was detected a few times. This may be a read error, as it is one base from a much larger clone. V is TRBV7-2 and J is TRBJ1-5; no clear D gene. Germline CDR1 reads SGHTA; CDR2 reads FQGNSA. This CDR3 is built from 13 residues. The CDR3 here is CASGLEAGQPQHF. The CDR3 nucleotides are TGTGCCAGCGGCTTAGAGGCCGGGCAGCCCCAGCATTTT.

This clonotype appeared a few times. The DNA of the CDR3 is TGCGCCAGCAGCCATCCCCCCTCCGGGACAGGGGGAGAGTATGGCTACACCTTC. Residues: CASSHPPSGTGGEYGYTF. The V call is TRBV4-1, the J call TRBJ1-2; 11 positions agree with TRBD1. Losses at the gene ends were 3 bases for V and 5 bases for J; bases not matched to a gene: 14. CDR1 is MGHRA, CDR2 YSYEKL, per germline. This CDR3 has 18 amino acids.

This clonotype was seen only a few times. The rearrangement uses TRBV28 and TRBJ1-5; a weak D match, TRBD1 (6 bases). Trimming cost V 7 bases and J 7 bases, with 23 bases left between them. Germline CDR1 MDHEN, CDR2 SYDVKM. CDR3 length: 16 residues. This chain's CDR3 is CASTRLRGQGRQPQHF. CDR3 DNA sequence: TGTGCCAGCACCCGGCTTAGGGGCCAGGGGCGCCAGCCCCAGCATTTT. Looking up the rest from reference TRBV28 and TRBJ1-5 gives the full variable domain: DVKVTQSSRYLVKRTGEKVFLECVQDMDHENMFWYRQDPGLGLRLIYFSYDVKMKEKGDIPEGYSVSREKKERFSLILESASTNQTSMYLCASTRLRGQGRQPQHFGDGTRLSIL.

The chain combines TRBV5-1 with TRBJ2-2; a weak D match, TRBD2 (6 bases). The CDR3 consists of 14 residues. From germline, CDR1 is SGHRS and CDR2 YFSETQ. Trimming removed 4 bases from V and 3 bases from J, with 10 bases in between. As DNA, the CDR3 is TGCGCCAGCAGCGGCGGGACCTACACCGGGGAGCTGTTTTTT. Protein: CASSGGTYTGELFF.

This clonotype was seen only a few times. The CDR3 reads CASSAVFGTGELFF. The CDR3 DNA reads TGTGCCAGCAGCGCCGTTTTCGGCACCGGGGAGCTGTTTTTT. This rearrangement joins TRBV9 to TRBJ2-2; no clear D. Germline V gene lookup returns CDR1 SGDLS and CDR2 YYNGEE. Trimming removed 3 bases at V and 4 bases at J, with 10 bases between. The CDR3 has 14 amino acids.

This clonotype has more than one count but fewer than ten. The genes are TRBV6-5 and TRBJ2-2; D remains unclear. The CDR3 is made up of 15 amino acids. Germline V gene sequence: CDR1 MNHEY, CDR2 SVGAGI. The V end lost 4 bases, the J end lost 0 bases, and 9 bases lay between the germline ends. The CDR3 loop is CASSSQGTNTGELFF. The CDR3 coding sequence is TGTGCCAGCAGTTCACAAGGGACGAACACCGGGGAGCTGTTTTTT.

In its sample, this clonotype was seen a few times. The gene calls are TRBV5-1 and TRBJ2-3; D not resolved. V was trimmed by 2 bases and J by 4 bases, leaving 14 bases between them. Germline V gene lookup returns CDR1 SGHRS and CDR2 YFSETQ. The CDR3 spans 15 residues. The CDR3: CASSLAIKISDTQYF. The CDR3 coding sequence is TGCGCCAGCAGCTTAGCCATCAAGATTTCAGATACGCAGTATTTT.

The chain has TRBV7-9 and TRBJ1-2; the D is unclear. The V end was cut by 5 bases, the J end by 8 bases, with 21 bases between. The CDR3 is 15 amino acids. Germline assignment: CDR1 SEHNR and CDR2 FQNEAQ (reference sequence). Here the CDR3 DNA reads TGTGCCAGCAGCCCAGGAAAGGGAGGAGTGTCGGGCTACACCTTC. This translates into CASSPGKGGVSGYTF.

At least ten counts were recorded for this clonotype. The chain joins TRBV7-9 to TRBJ1-1; TRBD1 matches 10 bases. The CDR3 runs 14 residues. Germline trimming cut 3 bases from V and 4 bases from J; bases unmatched to any gene: 2. Per the germline V gene, CDR1 is SEHNR and CDR2 is FQNEAQ (reference sequence). The CDR3: CASSFGDRGTEAFF. As DNA, the CDR3 is TGTGCCAGCAGCTTTGGGGACAGGGGCACTGAAGCTTTCTTT.

The chain employs TRBV13 and TRBJ2-5; TRBD1 matches 8 bases. The J call is in doubt because the DNA end fits TRBJ2-7 better. The length of the CDR3 is 15 residues. The germline V gene has CDR1 PRHDT and CDR2 FYEKMQ (reference sequence). The CDR3 is CASSGRQGLANEQYF. In DNA form, the CDR3 reads TGTGCCAGCAGCGGAAGACAGGGGTTGGCCAACGAGCAGTACTTC.

The V and J genes are TRBV15 and TRBJ2-5; 7 bases agree with TRBD1. Germline lookup yields CDR1 LNHNV and CDR2 YYDKDF (reference sequence). The CDR3 runs to 14 residues. V gave up 0 bases and J gave up 5 bases; unmatched junction bases: 3. The CDR3, as DNA: TGTGCCACCAGCAGAGACCGACAGGGTGAGACCCAGTACTTC. The encoded protein is CATSRDRQGETQYF. Based on the CDR3 plus reference TRBV15 and TRBJ2-5, the full variable domain is DAMVIQNPRYQVTQFGKPVTLSCSQTLNHNVMYWYQQKSSQAPKLLFHYYDKDFNNEADTPDNFQSRRPNTSFCFLDIRSPGLGDTAMYLCATSRDRQGETQYFGPGTRLLVL.

This clonotype has a handful of counts. CDR3 DNA: TGTGCCAGCAGGCTTCGCTCGAGGGGTAATTCCTATGGCTACACCTTC. Amino acid sequence: CASRLRSRGNSYGYTF. The gene calls are TRBV28 and TRBJ1-2; possible D gene TRBD1, 5 bases. V lost 6 bases to trimming and J lost 4 bases, with 21 bases between them. Germline CDR1 MDHEN, CDR2 SYDVKM. The CDR3 totals 16 residues.

This clonotype was seen a handful of times. The chain combines TRBV6-5 with TRBJ2-3; TRBD1 matches 7 bases. Germline CDR1 and CDR2: MNHEY and SVGAGI. J gave up 4 bases and V 2 bases, and 3 bases lay outside the gene matches. This CDR3 is 14 amino acids long. DNA for the CDR3: TGTGCCAGCAGTTACGACAGGGTCCCAGATACGCAGTATTTT. It yields the protein CASSYDRVPDTQYF.

The chain couples TRBV20-1 to TRBJ2-7; D may be TRBD1 (5 bases). Trimming shortened V by 1 base and J by 6 bases, and 13 bases separated the two germline ends. There are 13 residues in the CDR3. Per germline, CDR1 DFQATT and CDR2 SNEGSKA (reference sequence). The DNA for the CDR3 is TGCAGTGCTAGAGGTCAGGGTTCCGCCGAGCAGTACTTC. This codes for CSARGQGSAEQYF.

The CDR3 spells CASRPSIKSNQPQHF. The CDR3, as DNA: TGTGCCAGCAGGCCGTCCATAAAGAGCAATCAGCCCCAGCATTTT. The chain recombines TRBV6-2 or TRBV6-3 with TRBJ1-5; D ambiguous. The CDR3 has 15 residues. Trimming removed 6 bases at V and 1 base at J, with 13 bases between. The germline V gene has CDR1 MNHEY and CDR2 SVGEGT.

This clonotype was counted only a few times. The chain's CDR3 is CASSQVGAEQYF. Here the CDR3 DNA reads TGCGCCAGCAGCCAGGTCGGGGCCGAGCAGTACTTC. The gene calls are TRBV5-1 and TRBJ2-5; TRBD1 or TRBD2 may be the D gene (5 bases each). The assigned J gene may be wrong: the sequence end matches TRBJ2-7 better. CDR3 length: 12 residues. Germline-derived CDR1 and CDR2 are SGHRS and YFSETQ.

This clonotype has just a few counts. The V and J genes are TRBV10-3 and TRBJ2-1; 10 bases are shared with TRBD1. CDR1 is ENHRY and CDR2 is SYGVKD in the germline V gene. The CDR3 sequence is 16 residues long. V was pared by 3 bases and J by 6 bases, with 8 bases of the junction left unmatched. The CDR3 protein is CAISESGTGVSNEQFF. The CDR3 bases are TGTGCCATCAGTGAATCTGGGACAGGGGTCAGCAATGAGCAGTTCTTC.

A few counts support this clonotype. The V call is TRBV5-1, the J call TRBJ1-2; D possibly corresponds to TRBD1 (5 bases). V shed 4 bases and J shed 4 bases, with 14 bases lying between them. This CDR3 is built from 14 residues. The V gene's germline CDR1 is SGHRS and CDR2 YFSETQ. As DNA, the CDR3 is TGCGCCAGCAGCCCGCAGACAGACTCCTATGGCTACACCTTC. Translation gives CASSPQTDSYGYTF.